Shown below are 32 T cell receptor beta chains from a single sample sequenced in a study of beta chain features in type 1 diabetes. The study, taken as a whole, reports: There was a moderate but significant shortening of TCRB CDR3s in all four CD4+ subsets of Type 1 diabetes patients.

The sequenced template was cDNA made from the entire isolated RNA. The data were produced by immunoSEQ multiplex PCR, yet TCRdb's version contains in-frame clones alone and is incomplete. Among about 160,000 clones listed, about 7.8% were seen once. Their recognized antigens are unknown. Sequencing used central memory CD4+ T cells from blood. These receptors all stem from a middle-aged woman with type 1 diabetes.

V and J are TRBV29-1 and TRBJ1-1; 8 bases are shared with TRBD1. V lost 6 bases, J lost 6 bases, and 12 bases stayed unmatched. The CDR3 has 14 amino acids. Looked up from germline, CDR1 is SQVTM and CDR2 is ANQGSEA. CDR3 region: CSVRTGMNRAEAFF. The CDR3 nucleotides read TGCAGCGTCCGGACAGGGATGAACAGAGCTGAAGCTTTCTTT.

This clone was detected a few times. V usage is TRBV6-1 and J usage is TRBJ1-6; the match to TRBD1 covers 7 bases. Trimming removed 4 bases from V and 10 bases from J; junction bases left unmatched: 4. The CDR3 runs to 13 residues. Germline V gene lookup returns CDR1 MNHNS and CDR2 SASEGT. For the CDR3, the DNA is TGTGCCAGCAGTGGACAGGGAGGATCACCCCTCCACTTT. Protein sequence: CASSGQGGSPLHF.

The chain carries TRBV9 and TRBJ2-7; D gene ambiguous. With 0 bases removed from V and 3 bases from J, the gap between germline ends came to 13 bases. CDR3 length equals 15 residues. Germline V lookup: CDR1 SGDLS, CDR2 YYNGEE. The CDR3 DNA follows: TGTGCCAGCAGCGTAGCTGGTGGGCCGGTCTACGAGCAGTACTTC. It yields the protein CASSVAGGPVYEQYF.

The V gene is TRBV7-9, the J gene TRBJ2-5, with 9 nucleotides matching TRBD2. V was pared by 2 bases and J by 5 bases, with 6 bases of the junction left unmatched. CDR1 is SEHNR, CDR2 FQNEAQ, per germline (reference sequence). The CDR3 is made up of 15 amino acids. CDR3 DNA sequence: TGTGCCAGCAGCTTATTCGGAGCGGGAGGTGAGACCCAGTACTTC. It is translated as CASSLFGAGGETQYF.

This clone was found many times. J is TRBJ2-1 and V is TRBV9; a weak D match, TRBD2 (5 bases). This CDR3 has 14 amino acids. Germline values: CDR1 SGDLS, CDR2 YYNGEE. Trimming removed 4 bases at V and 6 bases at J, with 14 bases between. The CDR3 DNA reads as TGTGCCAGCAGCTCCTCTTGGACTGGCAATGAGCAGTTCTTC. Translating gives CASSSSWTGNEQFF.

This clone was counted a few times. The CDR3 sequence: CSYNLRGGRYNEQFF. The CDR3 DNA reads TGCAGCTACAATCTTAGGGGGGGCCGATACAATGAGCAGTTCTTC. The genes are TRBV29-1 and TRBJ2-1, with D perhaps matching TRBD2 (7 bases). This CDR3 is built from 15 residues. The germline V gene encodes CDR1 SQVTM and CDR2 ANQGSEA. The ends were cut back, 8 bases at V and 4 bases at J, with 21 bases in the middle.

V is TRBV18 and J is TRBJ2-7; 11 positions agree with TRBD2. CDR3 length equals 15 residues. Trimming cost V 3 bases and J 5 bases; bases outside gene matches: 6. Germline V gene data show CDR1 as KGHSH and CDR2 as LQKENI. CDR3 coding DNA: TGTGCCAGCTCACCCAGGACTAGCGGGTTCAACGAGCAGTACTTC. The encoded protein is CASSPRTSGFNEQYF.

This clone was seen a handful of times. This sequence joins TRBV5-6 and TRBJ1-6, with D possibly TRBD1 on 5 matching bases. This CDR3 has 16 amino acids. Germline values: CDR1 SGHDT, CDR2 YYEEEE. Trimming shortened V by 1 base and J by 11 bases, and 19 bases separated the two germline ends. CDR3 in DNA: TGTGCCAGCAGCTTGTTACGGGGGAAGGGGTTAGCACCCCTCCACTTT. This translates into CASSLLRGKGLAPLHF.

This clone appeared a few times. This chain joins TRBV6-6 and TRBJ1-1; the D gene is possibly TRBD1 (5 bases). Trimming stripped 2 bases from V and 3 bases from J, with 10 bases between. Germline CDR1 and CDR2: MNHNY and SVGAGI (reference sequence). The CDR3 is 14 residues long. CDR3 DNA sequence: TGTGCCAGCAGTTACGCCAGGGAGGACACTGAAGCTTTCTTT. Its protein is CASSYAREDTEAFF.

The rearrangement joins TRBV19 to TRBJ1-2; TRBD1 aligns across 7 bases. Germline trimming cut 3 bases from V and 6 bases from J; bases unmatched to any gene: 7. The germline gives CDR1 LNHDA, CDR2 SQIVND (reference sequence). The CDR3 contains 14 residues. CDR3 in amino acids: CASSMSGTADGYTF. CDR3 in DNA: TGTGCCAGTAGTATGAGTGGGACAGCCGATGGCTACACCTTC.

The CDR3 DNA follows: TGTGCCAGCAGCTTCGACTATGGCTACACCTTC. It translates to CASSFDYGYTF. The rearrangement links TRBV5-6 to TRBJ1-2; D remains ambiguous. Germline CDR1 SGHDT, CDR2 YYEEEE. Trimming shortened V by 2 bases and J by 3 bases, and 2 bases separated the two germline ends. This CDR3 is 11 amino acids long. The whole variable domain, filled in from reference TRBV5-6 and TRBJ1-2, reads DAGVTQSPTHLIKTRGQQVTLRCSPKSGHDTVSWYQQALGQGPQFIFQYYEEEERQRGNFPDRFSGHQFPNYSSELNVNALLLGDSALYLCASSFDYGYTFGSGTRLTVV.

The CDR3 coding sequence is TGTGCCAGCAGCTTAAGCGGGGATGACAATCAGCCCCAGCATTTT. Protein product: CASSLSGDDNQPQHF. The chain recombines TRBV7-9 with TRBJ1-5; D gene ambiguous. CDR1 SEHNR and CDR2 FQNEAQ come from the germline V gene (reference sequence). This CDR3 has 15 residues. The V and J ends lost 2 bases and 3 bases respectively, with 11 bases between them.

This clone was recorded a few times. The rearrangement uses TRBV5-1 and TRBJ2-5; 7 positions agree with TRBD1. The germline CDR1 and CDR2 sequences are SGHRS and YFSETQ. CDR3 length equals 14 residues. V lost 4 bases and J lost 3; bases outside the gene matches: 6. The CDR3 DNA sequence: TGCGCCAGCAGCCCCGGACAGGCAGAAGAGACCCAGTACTTC. Amino acids: CASSPGQAEETQYF.

The CDR3 region is CASSLHRGEQFF. In DNA form, the CDR3 reads TGTGCCAGCAGCCTCCACCGGGGTGAGCAGTTCTTC. V and J are TRBV9 and TRBJ2-1; maybe TRBD2 (5 bases). Trimming left V 4 bases short and J 9 bases short, with 11 bases between. Germline V gene lookup returns CDR1 SGDLS and CDR2 YYNGEE. This CDR3 region has 12 residues. The full variable domain, with the rest looked up from reference TRBV9 and TRBJ2-1, is DSGVTQTPKHLITATGQRVTLRCSPRSGDLSVYWYQQSLDQGLQFLIQYYNGEERAKGNILERFSAQQFPDLHSELNLSSLELGDSALYFCASSLHRGEQFFGPGTRLTVL.

This sequence joins TRBV19 and TRBJ1-2; 10 bases are a match to TRBD1. CDR1 and CDR2 from the germline V gene are LNHDA and SQIVND (reference sequence). V was clipped by 5 bases and J by 8 bases; unmatched bases: 11. This CDR3 is 15 amino acids long. CDR3 DNA: TGTGCCAGTAGTCTATGGACAGGGGGTTATCGAGGCTACACCTTC. It yields the protein CASSLWTGGYRGYTF. The variable domain in full, completed from reference TRBV19 and TRBJ1-2, reads DGGITQSPKYLFRKEGQNVTLSCEQNLNHDAMYWYRQDPGQGLRLIYYSQIVNDFQKGDIAEGYSVSREKKESFPLTVTSAQKNPTAFYLCASSLWTGGYRGYTFGSGTRLTVV.

Written as DNA, the CDR3 is TGTGCCAGCAAGGGACTAGCGGGGGACTACGAGCAGTACTTC. Translating it yields CASKGLAGDYEQYF. The chain joins TRBV5-6 to TRBJ2-7, with 14 bases lining up with TRBD2. The CDR3 is 14 amino acids. From germline, CDR1 is SGHDT and CDR2 YYEEEE. V shed 6 bases and J 3 bases; nucleotides not matched to a gene: 2.

This clone appeared a few times. The genes are TRBV5-4 and TRBJ2-1, with D possibly TRBD1 on 5 matching bases. The CDR3 is 14 amino acids. The V end lost 4 bases, the J end lost 3 bases, and 11 bases lay between the germline ends. CDR1 and CDR2 from the germline V gene are SGHNT and YYREEE (reference sequence). The CDR3 region is CASSPLQGYNEQFF. In nucleotides, the CDR3 is TGTGCCAGCAGCCCCTTGCAGGGCTACAATGAGCAGTTCTTC.

This clone came up a few times. The chain employs TRBV7-3 and TRBJ1-1; D is undetermined. The V end was cut by 5 bases, the J end by 11 bases, with 15 bases between. The germline V gene has CDR1 SGHTA and CDR2 FQGTGA. CDR3 length: 12 residues. This chain's CDR3 is CASSLLDGEAFF. The DNA of the CDR3 is TGTGCCAGCAGCCTCTTGGACGGGGAGGCTTTCTTT.

This clone showed up just a few times. This sequence joins TRBV2 and TRBJ1-1; 7 bases map to TRBD1. Germline CDR1 SNHLY, CDR2 FYNNEI. The J segment lost 1 base and the V segment lost 6 bases, leaving 5 bases of the junction unmatched. The CDR3 has 14 residues. The CDR3 DNA reads TGTGCCAGCAGGACCGGGACAGAGAACACTGAAGCTTTCTTT. Protein product: CASRTGTENTEAFF.

This clone was counted between two and nine times. CDR3 loop: CASSLQGPLFF. The CDR3 coding sequence is TGCGCCAGCAGCCTTCAGGGGCCCCTGTTCTTC. The chain uses TRBV5-1 and TRBJ2-1; D may be TRBD1 (6 bases). CDR1 is SGHRS and CDR2 is YFSETQ in the germline V gene. The CDR3 covers 11 residues. Trimming removed 4 bases at V and 15 bases at J, with 14 bases between. The entire variable domain, with the rest obtained from reference TRBV5-1 and TRBJ2-1, is as follows: KAGVTQTPRYLIKTRGQQVTLSCSPISGHRSVSWYQQTPGQGLQFLFEYFSETQRNKGNFPGRFSGRQFSNSRSEMNVSTLELGDSALYLCASSLQGPLFFGPGTRLTVL.

The rearrangement links TRBV6-4 to TRBJ1-2; D unclear. The V end lost 6 bases, the J end lost 8 bases, and 13 bases lay between the germline ends. The CDR3 totals 12 residues. From germline, CDR1 is MRHNA and CDR2 SNTAGT. The DNA of the CDR3 is TGTGCCAGCAGAGGAGGGAACGGCGGCTACACCTTC. It translates to CASRGGNGGYTF.

This clone turned up a few times. The chain recombines TRBV2 with TRBJ2-1; D not resolved. Germline V CDR1 and CDR2: SNHLY, FYNNEI. The CDR3 totals 18 residues. Trimming pared 1 base from V and 3 bases from J, leaving 19 bases between. The CDR3 is CASSEGRRVRAIYNEQFF. The DNA for the CDR3 is TGTGCCAGCAGTGAAGGACGTCGGGTTAGAGCGATCTACAATGAGCAGTTCTTC.

This clone showed up just a few times. The chain carries TRBV14 and TRBJ2-7, with D possibly matching TRBD1 (5 bases). The CDR3 extends over 13 amino acids. The V gene lost 4 bases and the J gene lost 2 bases, with 9 bases spanning the gap. Germline lookup yields CDR1 SGHDN and CDR2 FVKESK. The CDR3 nucleotides are TGTGCCAGCAGCCCCAGGGCAGCCTACGAGCAGTACTTC. Residues: CASSPRAAYEQYF.

This clone was seen more than once but under ten times. The V gene is TRBV2, the J gene TRBJ1-5; no reliable D call. CDR1 is SNHLY and CDR2 is FYNNEI in the germline V gene. The CDR3 extends over 13 amino acids. V lost 4 bases and J lost 11, with 15 bases in between. Here the CDR3 DNA reads TGTGCCAGCAGTGGTGACATGGCTTTGGCCCAGCATTTT. It codes for CASSGDMALAQHF.

This clone was recorded a few times. This chain connects TRBV6-5 to TRBJ2-1, with TRBD1 identical over 8 bases. V lost 8 bases to trimming and J lost 2 bases; unmatched junction nucleotides: 2. Germline V CDR1 and CDR2: MNHEY, SVGAGI. There are 13 residues in the CDR3. This CDR3 reads CASSDRAYNEQFF. In nucleotides, the CDR3 is TGTGCCAGCTCGGACAGGGCCTACAATGAGCAGTTCTTC.

This clone showed up just a few times. The chain has TRBV7-2 and TRBJ2-5; possibly TRBD2 for D (6 bases). This CDR3 is 14 amino acids long. The germline CDR1 and CDR2 sequences are SGHTA and FQGNSA. Between the trimmed V and J ends, which lost 5 bases and 1 base, there was a span of 11 bases. The CDR3 sequence: CASSLRDFQETQYF. CDR3 sequence (DNA): TGTGCCAGCAGCCTCAGGGACTTCCAAGAGACCCAGTACTTC.

Only a few counts were recorded for this clone. Distinct nucleotide sequences in the sample also encode this CDR3. The rearrangement joins TRBV2 to TRBJ2-2; D not certain. The germline CDR1 and CDR2 sequences are SNHLY and FYNNEI. The V end was cut by 11 bases, the J end by 1 base, with 8 bases between. This CDR3 spans 12 amino acids. CDR3 DNA sequence: TGTGCCTCCTCCCGGAACACCGGGGAGCTGTTTTTT. Translated: CASSRNTGELFF. Complete variable domain (other parts from reference TRBV2 and TRBJ2-2): EPEVTQTPSHQVTQMGQEVILRCVPISNHLYFYWYRQILGQKVEFLVSFYNNEISEKSEIFDDQFSVERPDGSNFTLKIRSTKLEDSAMYFCASSRNTGELFFGEGSRLTVL.

The genes are TRBV4-3 and TRBJ2-5, with D maybe TRBD2 (6 bases). V lost 1 base and J 7 bases, leaving 19 bases between the germline ends. The CDR3 runs to 16 residues. The germline V gene has CDR1 LGHNA and CDR2 YSLEER. CDR3 sequence (DNA): TGCGCCAGCAGCCAAGTTCGATCCCAGGGAGGTGGGACCCAGTACTTC. Translation: CASSQVRSQGGGTQYF.

The sample holds a few counts of this clone. The chain uses TRBV12-5 and TRBJ1-3; D not certain. The CDR3 spans 15 residues. The V end was cut by 9 bases, the J end by 0 bases, with 15 bases between. The germline gives CDR1 LGHNT, CDR2 FRNRAP. CDR3 DNA: TGTGCTAGCACGTTGAGCGGTTCCTCTGGAAACACCATATATTTT. This encodes CASTLSGSSGNTIYF.

This clone was picked up a small number of times. The chain uses TRBV2 and TRBJ1-1; D is possibly TRBD1 (6 bases). Germline assignment: CDR1 SNHLY and CDR2 FYNNEI. Trimming removed 3 bases at V and 3 bases at J, with 11 bases between. The CDR3 runs 14 residues. Here the CDR3 DNA reads TGTGCCAGCAGTGATATAGGGGGGGACACTGAAGCTTTCTTT. Protein: CASSDIGGDTEAFF.

This clone was found a few times. The chain combines TRBV30 with TRBJ1-4, with 9 bases aligning to TRBD1. CDR1 is GTSNPN, CDR2 SVGIG, per germline (reference sequence). Unmatched junction bases numbered 9, after V lost 5 bases and J lost 8 bases. The CDR3 is 14 residues long. DNA of the CDR3: TGTGCCTGGTCTAACGGACAGGGGCACGAAAAACTGTTTTTT. This sequence encodes CAWSNGQGHEKLFF.

The V call is TRBV5-1, the J call TRBJ2-1; 10 nucleotides agree with TRBD2. CDR3 length: 16 amino acids. Germline V lookup: CDR1 SGHRS, CDR2 YFSETQ. V lost 0 bases to trimming and J lost 7 bases; unmatched junction nucleotides: 7. CDR3 sequence (DNA): TGCGCCAGCAGCTTGGAGGCTAGCGGGAGAAGAAATGAGCAGTTCTTC. It codes for CASSLEASGRRNEQFF. Using reference TRBV5-1 and TRBJ2-1 for the parts outside the CDR3, the full variable domain is KAGVTQTPRYLIKTRGQQVTLSCSPISGHRSVSWYQQTPGQGLQFLFEYFSETQRNKGNFPGRFSGRQFSNSRSEMNVSTLELGDSALYLCASSLEASGRRNEQFFGPGTRLTVL.